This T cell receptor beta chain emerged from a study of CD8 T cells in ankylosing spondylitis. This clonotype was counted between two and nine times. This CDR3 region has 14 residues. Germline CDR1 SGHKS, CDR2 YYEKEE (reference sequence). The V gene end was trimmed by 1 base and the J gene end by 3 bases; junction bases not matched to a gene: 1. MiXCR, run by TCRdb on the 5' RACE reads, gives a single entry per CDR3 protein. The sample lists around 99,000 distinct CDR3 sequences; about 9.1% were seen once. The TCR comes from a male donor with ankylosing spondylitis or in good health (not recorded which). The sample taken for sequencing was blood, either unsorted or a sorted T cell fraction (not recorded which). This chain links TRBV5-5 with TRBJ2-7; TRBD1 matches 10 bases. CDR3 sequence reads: CASSLRTGGYEQYF. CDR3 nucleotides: TGTGCCAGCAGCTTGCGGACAGGGGGCTACGAGCAGTACTTC. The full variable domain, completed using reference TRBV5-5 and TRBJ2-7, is DAGVTQSPTHLIKTRGQQVTLRCSPISGHKSVSWYQQVLGQGPQFIFQYYEKEERGRGNFPDRFSARQFPNYSSELNVNALLLGDSALYLCASSLRTGGYEQYFGPGTRLTVT.